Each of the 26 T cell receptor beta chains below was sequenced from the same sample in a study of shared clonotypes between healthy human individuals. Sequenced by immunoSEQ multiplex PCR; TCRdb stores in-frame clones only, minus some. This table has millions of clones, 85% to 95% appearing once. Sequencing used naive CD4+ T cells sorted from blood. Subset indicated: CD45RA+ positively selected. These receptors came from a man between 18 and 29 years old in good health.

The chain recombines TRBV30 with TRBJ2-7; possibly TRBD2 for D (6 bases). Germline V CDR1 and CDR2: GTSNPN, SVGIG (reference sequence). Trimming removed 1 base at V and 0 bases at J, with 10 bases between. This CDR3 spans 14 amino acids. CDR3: CAWSDLANSYEQYF. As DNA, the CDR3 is TGTGCCTGGAGTGACCTAGCGAACTCCTACGAGCAGTACTTC.

The CDR3 DNA is TGTGCCAGCAGCCCCCGGACAGGGATCACCGACTATGGCTACACCTTC. Its protein product is CASSPRTGITDYGYTF. The J gene is TRBJ1-2, the V gene TRBV11-2; 8 positions agree with TRBD1. The J segment lost 3 bases and the V segment lost 5 bases, leaving 11 bases of the junction unmatched. The CDR3 runs to 16 residues. In germline, CDR1 is SGHAT, CDR2 FQNNGV.

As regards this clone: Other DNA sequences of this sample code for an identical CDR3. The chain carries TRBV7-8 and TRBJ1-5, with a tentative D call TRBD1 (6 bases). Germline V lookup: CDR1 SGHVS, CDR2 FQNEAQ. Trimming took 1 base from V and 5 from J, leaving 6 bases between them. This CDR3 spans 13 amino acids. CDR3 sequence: CASSLDRDQPQHF. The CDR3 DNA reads TGTGCCAGCAGCTTAGACAGGGATCAGCCCCAGCATTTT. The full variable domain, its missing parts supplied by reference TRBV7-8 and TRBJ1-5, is GAGVSQSPRYKVAKRGQDVALRCDPISGHVSLFWYQQALGQGPEFLTYFQNEAQLDKSGLPSDRFFAERPEGSVSTLKIQRTQQEDSAVYLCASSLDRDQPQHFGDGTRLSIL.

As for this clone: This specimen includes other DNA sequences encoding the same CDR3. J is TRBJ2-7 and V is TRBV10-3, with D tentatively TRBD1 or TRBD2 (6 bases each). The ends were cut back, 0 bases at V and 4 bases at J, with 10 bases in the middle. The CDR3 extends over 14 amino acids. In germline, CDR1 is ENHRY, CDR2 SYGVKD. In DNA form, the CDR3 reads TGTGCCATCAGTGAGTCGGGGGGCGGGTACGAGCAGTACTTC. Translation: CAISESGGGYEQYF.

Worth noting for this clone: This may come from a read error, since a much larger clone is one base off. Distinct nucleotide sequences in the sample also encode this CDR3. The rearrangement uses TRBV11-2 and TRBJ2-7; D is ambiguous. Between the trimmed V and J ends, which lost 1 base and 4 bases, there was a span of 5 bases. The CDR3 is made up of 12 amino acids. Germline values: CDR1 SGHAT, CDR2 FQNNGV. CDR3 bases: TGTGCCAGCAGCTTAGCCGGATACGAGCAGTACTTC. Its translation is CASSLAGYEQYF.

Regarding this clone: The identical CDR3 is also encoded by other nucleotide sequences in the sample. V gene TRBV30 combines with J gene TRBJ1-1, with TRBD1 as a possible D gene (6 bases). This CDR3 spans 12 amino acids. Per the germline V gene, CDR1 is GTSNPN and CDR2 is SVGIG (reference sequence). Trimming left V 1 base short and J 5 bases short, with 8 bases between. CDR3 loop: CAWSDRETEAFF. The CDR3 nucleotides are TGTGCCTGGAGTGACAGGGAGACTGAAGCTTTCTTT.

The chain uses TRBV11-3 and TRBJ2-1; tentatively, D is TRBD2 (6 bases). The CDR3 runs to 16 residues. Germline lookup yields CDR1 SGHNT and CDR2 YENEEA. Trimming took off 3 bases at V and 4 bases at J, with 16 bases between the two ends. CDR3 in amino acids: CASSLGGPQNYNEQFF. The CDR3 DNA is TGTGCCAGCAGCTTGGGAGGACCGCAAAATTACAATGAGCAGTTCTTC. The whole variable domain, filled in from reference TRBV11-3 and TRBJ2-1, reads EAGVVQSPRYKIIEKKQPVAFWCNPISGHNTLYWYLQNLGQGPELLIRYENEEAVDDSQLPKDRFSAERLKGVDSTLKIQPAELGDSAVYLCASSLGGPQNYNEQFFGPGTRLTVL.

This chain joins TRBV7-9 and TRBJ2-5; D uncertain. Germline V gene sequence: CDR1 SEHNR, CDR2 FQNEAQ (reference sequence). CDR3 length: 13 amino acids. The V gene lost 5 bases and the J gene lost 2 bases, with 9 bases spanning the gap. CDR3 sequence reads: CASSPRQQETQYF. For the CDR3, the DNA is TGTGCCAGCAGCCCCAGACAACAAGAGACCCAGTACTTC.

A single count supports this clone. The CDR3 sequence is CASRDSGTGGYTF. Written as DNA, the CDR3 is TGTGCCAGCCGGGACAGCGGAACGGGTGGCTACACCTTC. This chain uses TRBV2 with TRBJ1-2, with 7 nucleotides matching TRBD1. CDR3 length: 13 residues. V lost 8 bases and J lost 7; bases outside the gene matches: 10. Germline V lookup: CDR1 SNHLY, CDR2 FYNNEI.

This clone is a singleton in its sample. As DNA, the CDR3 is TGTGCCAGCAGCTTAGATAGGTCCGCCCAGTACTTC. Its protein product is CASSLDRSAQYF. The chain links TRBV7-2 to TRBJ2-5, with D uncertain. CDR3 length equals 12 residues. V was shortened by 1 base and J by 9 bases, with 9 bases between the two germline ends. CDR1 and CDR2 (germline): SGHTA, FQGNSA.

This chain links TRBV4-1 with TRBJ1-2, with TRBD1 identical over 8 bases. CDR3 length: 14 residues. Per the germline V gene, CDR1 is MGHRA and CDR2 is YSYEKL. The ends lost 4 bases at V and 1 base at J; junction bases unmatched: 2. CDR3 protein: CASSRGQDNYGYTF. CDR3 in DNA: TGCGCCAGCAGCCGGGGACAGGATAACTATGGCTACACCTTC.

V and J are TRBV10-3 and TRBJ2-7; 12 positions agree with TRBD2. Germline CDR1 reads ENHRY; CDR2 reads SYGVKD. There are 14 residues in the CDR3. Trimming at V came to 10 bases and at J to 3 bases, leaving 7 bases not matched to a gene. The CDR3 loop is CATRLAGDFYEQYF. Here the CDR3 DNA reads TGTGCCACTAGACTAGCGGGGGATTTCTACGAGCAGTACTTC.

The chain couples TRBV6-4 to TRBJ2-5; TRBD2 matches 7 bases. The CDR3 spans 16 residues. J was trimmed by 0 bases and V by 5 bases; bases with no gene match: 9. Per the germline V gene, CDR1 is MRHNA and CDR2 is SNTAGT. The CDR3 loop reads CASSLSGETNQETQYF. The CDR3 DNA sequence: TGTGCCAGCAGTCTAAGCGGGGAGACAAACCAAGAGACCCAGTACTTC.

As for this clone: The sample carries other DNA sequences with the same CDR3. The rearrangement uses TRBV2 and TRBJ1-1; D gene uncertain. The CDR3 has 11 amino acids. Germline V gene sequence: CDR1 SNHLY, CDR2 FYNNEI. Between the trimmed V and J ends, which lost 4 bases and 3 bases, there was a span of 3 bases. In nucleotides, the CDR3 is TGTGCCAGCAGTGGGCACACTGAAGCTTTCTTT. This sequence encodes CASSGHTEAFF. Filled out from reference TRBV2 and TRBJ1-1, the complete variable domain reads EPEVTQTPSHQVTQMGQEVILRCVPISNHLYFYWYRQILGQKVEFLVSFYNNEISEKSEIFDDQFSVERPDGSNFTLKIRSTKLEDSAMYFCASSGHTEAFFGQGTRLTVV.

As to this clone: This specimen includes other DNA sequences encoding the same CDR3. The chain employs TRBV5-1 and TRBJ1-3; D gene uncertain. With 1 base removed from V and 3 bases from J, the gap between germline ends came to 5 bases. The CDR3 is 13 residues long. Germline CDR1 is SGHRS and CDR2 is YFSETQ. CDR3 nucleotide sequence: TGCGCCAGCAGCTTGCCTAGTGGAAACACCATATATTTT. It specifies CASSLPSGNTIYF. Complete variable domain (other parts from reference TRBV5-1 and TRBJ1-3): KAGVTQTPRYLIKTRGQQVTLSCSPISGHRSVSWYQQTPGQGLQFLFEYFSETQRNKGNFPGRFSGRQFSNSRSEMNVSTLELGDSALYLCASSLPSGNTIYFGEGSWLTVV.

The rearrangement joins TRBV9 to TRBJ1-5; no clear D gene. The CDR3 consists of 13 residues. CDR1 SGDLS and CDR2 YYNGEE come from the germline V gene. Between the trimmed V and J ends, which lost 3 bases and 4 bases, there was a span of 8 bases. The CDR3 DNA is TGTGCCAGCAGCGGTCTAGGAAATCAGCCCCAGCATTTT. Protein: CASSGLGNQPQHF. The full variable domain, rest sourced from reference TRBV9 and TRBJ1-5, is DSGVTQTPKHLITATGQRVTLRCSPRSGDLSVYWYQQSLDQGLQFLIQYYNGEERAKGNILERFSAQQFPDLHSELNLSSLELGDSALYFCASSGLGNQPQHFGDGTRLSIL.

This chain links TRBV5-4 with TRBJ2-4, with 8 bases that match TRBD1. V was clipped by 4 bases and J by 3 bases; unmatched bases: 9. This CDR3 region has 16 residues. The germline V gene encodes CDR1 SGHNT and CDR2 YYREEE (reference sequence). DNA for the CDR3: TGTGCCAGCAGCCCGGTCTTGGGGACAGGCAAAAACATTCAGTACTTC. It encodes CASSPVLGTGKNIQYF.

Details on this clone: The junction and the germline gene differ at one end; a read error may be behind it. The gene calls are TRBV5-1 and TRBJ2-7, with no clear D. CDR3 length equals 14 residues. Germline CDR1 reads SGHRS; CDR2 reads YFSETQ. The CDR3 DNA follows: TGCGTCAGCAGCTTGGTTGGTTTCTCCCACGAGCAGTACTTC. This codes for CVSSLVGFSHEQYF.

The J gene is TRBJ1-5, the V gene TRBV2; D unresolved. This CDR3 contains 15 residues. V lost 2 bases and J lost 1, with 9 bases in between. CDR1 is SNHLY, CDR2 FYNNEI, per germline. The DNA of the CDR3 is TGTGCCAGCAGTGAACAGCTCTCGAGCAATCAGCCCCAGCATTTT. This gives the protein CASSEQLSSNQPQHF.

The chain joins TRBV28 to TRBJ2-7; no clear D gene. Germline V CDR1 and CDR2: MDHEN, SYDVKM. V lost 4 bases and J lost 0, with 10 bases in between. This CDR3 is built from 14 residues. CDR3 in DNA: TGTGCCAGCAGTTCCTCGGTTCCCTCCTACGAGCAGTACTTC. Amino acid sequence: CASSSSVPSYEQYF.

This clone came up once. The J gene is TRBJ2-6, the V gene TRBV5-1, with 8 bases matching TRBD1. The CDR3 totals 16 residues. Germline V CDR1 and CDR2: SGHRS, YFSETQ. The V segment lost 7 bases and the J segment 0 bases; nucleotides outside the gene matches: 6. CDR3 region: CASGSTGASGANVLTF. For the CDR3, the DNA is TGCGCCAGCGGGTCGACAGGGGCCTCTGGGGCCAACGTCCTGACTTTC. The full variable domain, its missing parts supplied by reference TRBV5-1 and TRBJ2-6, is KAGVTQTPRYLIKTRGQQVTLSCSPISGHRSVSWYQQTPGQGLQFLFEYFSETQRNKGNFPGRFSGRQFSNSRSEMNVSTLELGDSALYLCASGSTGASGANVLTFGAGSRLTVL.

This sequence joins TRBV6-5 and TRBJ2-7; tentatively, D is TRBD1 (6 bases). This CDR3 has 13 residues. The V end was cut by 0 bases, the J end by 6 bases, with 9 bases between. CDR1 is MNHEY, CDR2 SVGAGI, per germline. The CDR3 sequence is CASSYSDRSEQYF. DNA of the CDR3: TGTGCCAGCAGTTACTCCGACAGGTCCGAGCAGTACTTC.

CDR3 residues: CASSLSGVNTGELFF. For the CDR3, the DNA is TGCGCCAGCAGCTTGTCAGGGGTGAACACCGGGGAGCTGTTTTTT. This chain connects TRBV5-1 to TRBJ2-2; tentatively, D is TRBD1 (6 bases). The V end lost 1 base, the J end lost 1 base, and 8 bases lay between the germline ends. The CDR3 length is 15 residues. The germline V gene encodes CDR1 SGHRS and CDR2 YFSETQ. Complete variable domain (other parts from reference TRBV5-1 and TRBJ2-2): KAGVTQTPRYLIKTRGQQVTLSCSPISGHRSVSWYQQTPGQGLQFLFEYFSETQRNKGNFPGRFSGRQFSNSRSEMNVSTLELGDSALYLCASSLSGVNTGELFFGEGSRLTVL.

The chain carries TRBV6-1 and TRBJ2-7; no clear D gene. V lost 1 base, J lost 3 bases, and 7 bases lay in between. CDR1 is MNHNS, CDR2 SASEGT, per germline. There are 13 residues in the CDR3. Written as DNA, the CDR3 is TGTGCCAGCAGTGAAGGCCGGTACTACGAGCAGTACTTC. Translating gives CASSEGRYYEQYF.

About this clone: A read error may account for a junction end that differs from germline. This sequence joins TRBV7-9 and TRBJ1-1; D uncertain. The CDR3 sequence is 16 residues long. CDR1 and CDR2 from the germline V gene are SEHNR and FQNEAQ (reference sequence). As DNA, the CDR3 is TGTGCCAGCCGCTTGCATGGAGACTCCATGAACACTGAAGCTTTCTTT. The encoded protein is CASRLHGDSMNTEAFF.

CDR3 loop: CATHPGDSYNEQFF. Here the CDR3 DNA reads TGTGCCACACACCCGGGGGACTCCTACAATGAGCAGTTCTTC. This chain connects TRBV15 to TRBJ2-1; a weak D match, TRBD2 (6 bases). The germline V and J ends were trimmed by 9 bases and 0 bases, with 12 bases remaining between them. CDR3 length equals 14 residues. The germline V gene encodes CDR1 LNHNV and CDR2 YYDKDF (reference sequence).